These 30 T cell receptor beta chains were sequenced from one sample in a study of beta chain features in type 1 diabetes. Expressed TCRB transcripts got sequenced, as all isolated RNA was reverse transcribed. Here immunoSEQ multiplex PCR was the method, and the copy in TCRdb shows in-frame clones only, minus some. The sample gives about 360,000 clones, approximately 12% of which show up once; under 0.02% is in the top ten. Sequencing was carried out using naive CD4+ T cells from blood. The receptors here all came from a man aged 18 to 29 in good health.

This clone was seen a handful of times. The rearrangement links TRBV10-3 to TRBJ2-2, with 9 positions matching TRBD1. The germline V gene has CDR1 ENHRY and CDR2 SYGVKD. V shed 6 bases, J shed 4 bases, and the junction held 6 bases outside the gene matches. The CDR3 is made up of 15 amino acids. The CDR3 region is CAIRPGQGTTGELFF. The CDR3 coding sequence is TGTGCCATCAGGCCGGGACAGGGTACCACCGGGGAGCTGTTTTTT.

This clone showed up just a few times. CDR3 in DNA: TGTGCCAGCAGCCTACGACAGGGTGGGGACGAGCAGTACTTC. This gives the protein CASSLRQGGDEQYF. The chain carries TRBV4-2 and TRBJ2-7, with 7 nucleotides matching TRBD1. The CDR3 length is 14 residues. Germline-derived CDR1 and CDR2 are LGHNA and YNFKEQ. The trim removed 4 bases at V and 5 bases at J, leaving 8 bases unmatched.

The gene calls are TRBV5-4 and TRBJ2-7; D may be TRBD2 (6 bases). The CDR3 has 13 residues. V was cut by 9 bases and J by 6 bases, with 19 bases left in between. Per the germline V gene, CDR1 is SGHNT and CDR2 is YYREEE (reference sequence). The CDR3 region has the DNA TGTGCCACCTCACGGGACTTCCTAGGCGAGCAGTACTTC. This codes for CATSRDFLGEQYF.

The chain employs TRBV7-2 and TRBJ1-1, with 7 nucleotides matching TRBD1. The CDR3 has 15 residues. CDR1 is SGHTA, CDR2 FQGNSA, per germline. V was clipped by 3 bases and J by 4 bases; unmatched bases: 8. Here the CDR3 reads CASSFHQGVRTEAFF. CDR3 nucleotides: TGTGCCAGCAGCTTCCATCAGGGGGTGCGCACTGAAGCTTTCTTT.

The V and J genes are TRBV30 and TRBJ2-3; D not certain. Germline V CDR1 and CDR2: GTSNPN, SVGIG (reference sequence). The ends were cut back, 1 base at V and 5 bases at J, with 7 bases in the middle. This CDR3 has 12 amino acids. In nucleotides, the CDR3 is TGTGCCTGGAGTGGAATGAGAGATACGCAGTATTTT. Residues: CAWSGMRDTQYF.

This chain links TRBV5-1 with TRBJ2-7; 11 positions match TRBD2. CDR1 SGHRS and CDR2 YFSETQ come from the germline V gene. Germline trimming cut 2 bases from V and 2 bases from J; bases unmatched to any gene: 9. The CDR3 covers 17 residues. CDR3 sequence reads: CASSFFAGLAETYEQYF. The CDR3 nucleotides read TGCGCCAGCAGCTTTTTTGCGGGACTAGCGGAAACCTACGAGCAGTACTTC. Filled out from reference TRBV5-1 and TRBJ2-7, the complete variable domain reads KAGVTQTPRYLIKTRGQQVTLSCSPISGHRSVSWYQQTPGQGLQFLFEYFSETQRNKGNFPGRFSGRQFSNSRSEMNVSTLELGDSALYLCASSFFAGLAETYEQYFGPGTRLTVT.

The rearrangement uses TRBV5-1 and TRBJ2-5, with 11 bases identical to TRBD1. The ends lost 4 bases at V and 2 bases at J; junction bases unmatched: 4. Per germline, CDR1 SGHRS and CDR2 YFSETQ. The CDR3 totals 15 residues. CDR3 loop: CASSHGTGGQETQYF. The CDR3 nucleotides read TGCGCCAGCAGCCACGGGACAGGGGGACAAGAGACCCAGTACTTC.

Written as DNA, the CDR3 is TGTGCCAGCACTCGAACCTATTCCTACGAGCAGTACTTC. Its translation is CASTRTYSYEQYF. This rearrangement joins TRBV28 to TRBJ2-7; D ambiguous. Germline V gene lookup returns CDR1 MDHEN and CDR2 SYDVKM. There are 13 residues in the CDR3. The V gene lost 7 bases and the J gene lost 1 base, with 11 bases spanning the gap.

Only a few counts were recorded for this clone. Within the sample, other DNA sequences also encode this same CDR3. The chain links TRBV30 to TRBJ1-2; perhaps TRBD1 as D (5 bases). The length of the CDR3 is 13 residues. V gave up 0 bases and J gave up 4 bases, with 9 bases separating them. Germline CDR1 is GTSNPN and CDR2 is SVGIG (reference sequence). CDR3 sequence reads: CAWSVSGGYGYTF. The CDR3 DNA reads as TGTGCCTGGAGTGTTTCGGGGGGCTATGGCTACACCTTC.

This clone was seen a handful of times. CDR3 loop: CASSGRLAGTGELFF. The CDR3 DNA reads TGTGCCAGCAGCGGGCGACTAGCGGGGACCGGGGAGCTGTTTTTT. This chain joins TRBV7-6 and TRBJ2-2; 11 nucleotides line up with TRBD2. The CDR3 has 15 amino acids. Looked up from germline, CDR1 is SGHVS and CDR2 is FNYEAQ. Trimming at V came to 5 bases and at J to 5 bases, leaving 4 bases not matched to a gene. Using reference TRBV7-6 and TRBJ2-2 for the parts outside the CDR3, the full variable domain is GAGVSQSPRYKVTKRGQDVALRCDPISGHVSLYWYRQALGQGPEFLTYFNYEAQQDKSGLPNDRFSAERPEGSISTLTIQRTEQRDSAMYRCASSGRLAGTGELFFGEGSRLTVL.

This clone occurred a few times. This CDR3 is CASSLGGLAGGYEQYF. DNA for the CDR3: TGTGCCAGCAGCTTAGGGGGACTAGCGGGAGGGTACGAGCAGTACTTC. The V gene is TRBV7-2, the J gene TRBJ2-7, with 16 bases matching TRBD2. CDR1 is SGHTA and CDR2 is FQGNSA in the germline V gene. V was clipped by 1 base and J by 4 bases; unmatched bases: 1. The CDR3 totals 16 residues.

The genes are TRBV6-5 and TRBJ2-7, with 15 bases that match TRBD2. J lost 6 bases, V lost 0 bases, and 3 bases had no gene match. The CDR3 extends over 16 amino acids. Germline CDR1 MNHEY, CDR2 SVGAGI. The CDR3 DNA follows: TGTGCCAGCAGTTACTCGGGACTAGCGGGAGGATCCGAGCAGTACTTC. Protein product: CASSYSGLAGGSEQYF.

The V and J genes are TRBV29-1 and TRBJ2-7; 10 bases fit TRBD1. The CDR3 has 13 residues. Germline CDR1 is SQVTM and CDR2 is ANQGSEA. Trimming cost V 6 bases and J 6 bases; bases outside gene matches: 8. DNA of the CDR3: TGCAGCGTACAAGGACAGGGGGGTGGCGAGCAGTACTTC. This sequence encodes CSVQGQGGGEQYF.

This chain connects TRBV19 to TRBJ2-2, with 10 bases matching TRBD1. CDR1 is LNHDA, CDR2 SQIVND, per germline (reference sequence). The ends lost 6 bases at V and 8 bases at J; junction bases unmatched: 6. The CDR3 extends over 14 amino acids. CDR3 loop: CASSGTGAWGELFF. In DNA form, the CDR3 reads TGTGCCAGTAGCGGGACAGGGGCCTGGGGGGAGCTGTTTTTT.

This sequence joins TRBV7-2 and TRBJ1-1; no clear D gene. CDR3 length: 13 amino acids. The V gene's germline CDR1 is SGHTA and CDR2 FQGNSA. The V end lost 0 bases, the J end lost 7 bases, and 9 bases lay between the germline ends. CDR3 amino acids: CASSLAVRLEAFF. CDR3 coding DNA: TGTGCCAGCAGCTTAGCGGTCAGGCTTGAAGCTTTCTTT.

This clone was detected a few times. The chain recombines TRBV19 with TRBJ2-7, with TRBD2 as a possible D gene (5 bases). Trimming stripped 6 bases from V and 4 bases from J, with 13 bases between. Germline CDR1 LNHDA, CDR2 SQIVND (reference sequence). The CDR3 sequence is 13 residues long. CDR3 sequence: CASSEKRAYEQYF. In nucleotides, the CDR3 is TGTGCCAGTAGCGAGAAGAGGGCTTACGAGCAGTACTTC. The full variable domain, with the rest looked up from reference TRBV19 and TRBJ2-7, is DGGITQSPKYLFRKEGQNVTLSCEQNLNHDAMYWYRQDPGQGLRLIYYSQIVNDFQKGDIAEGYSVSREKKESFPLTVTSAQKNPTAFYLCASSEKRAYEQYFGPGTRLTVT.

This clone came up a few times. This chain joins TRBV11-2 and TRBJ1-2; D remains unclear. V was trimmed by 1 base and J by 4 bases, leaving 10 bases between them. Germline lookup yields CDR1 SGHAT and CDR2 FQNNGV. The CDR3 covers 14 residues. Written as DNA, the CDR3 is TGTGCCAGCAGCTTAGGCAGGATGAGCTATGGCTACACCTTC. Amino acids: CASSLGRMSYGYTF.

This clone was recorded a few times. The chain has TRBV5-6 and TRBJ2-1; 9 bases match TRBD2. The V segment lost 4 bases and the J segment 0 bases; nucleotides outside the gene matches: 11. The germline gives CDR1 SGHDT, CDR2 YYEEEE. The CDR3 length is 18 residues. The CDR3 DNA reads as TGTGCCAGCAGCGCCGACCTAATTAGCGGGGGCTCCTACAATGAGCAGTTCTTC. Translation: CASSADLISGGSYNEQFF.

The J gene is TRBJ1-2, the V gene TRBV28; TRBD1 matches at 8 bases. The CDR3 totals 13 residues. J was trimmed by 3 bases and V by 5 bases; bases with no gene match: 2. Germline V CDR1 and CDR2: MDHEN, SYDVKM. The CDR3 DNA sequence: TGTGCCAGCAGTAAGGACAGGGACTATGGCTACACCTTC. Translation: CASSKDRDYGYTF.

This clone was found a few times. The chain uses TRBV30 and TRBJ1-2, with 9 bases aligning to TRBD1. This CDR3 comprises 14 residues. Unmatched junction bases numbered 7, after V lost 1 base and J lost 7 bases. CDR1 and CDR2 (germline): GTSNPN, SVGIG (reference sequence). The CDR3 DNA is TGTGCCTGGAGTGCACAGGGGGCGCGCTCTGGCTACACCTTC. The encoded protein is CAWSAQGARSGYTF.

This rearrangement joins TRBV9 to TRBJ2-7; 7 positions match TRBD1. The CDR3 spans 15 residues. Germline values: CDR1 SGDLS, CDR2 YYNGEE. The J segment lost 0 bases and the V segment lost 0 bases, leaving 3 bases of the junction unmatched. Written as DNA, the CDR3 is TGTGCCAGCAGCGTAGCTGGGGACAGCTCCTACGAGCAGTACTTC. As protein: CASSVAGDSSYEQYF.

This clone was seen a few times. The V call is TRBV7-3, the J call TRBJ2-6; D is possibly TRBD1 (5 bases). V shed 0 bases and J shed 1 base, with 10 bases lying between them. The germline gives CDR1 SGHTA, CDR2 FQGTGA. The CDR3 length is 17 residues. CDR3 sequence reads: CASSLTSQGSGANVLTF. The DNA for the CDR3 is TGTGCCAGCAGCTTAACGAGTCAGGGTTCTGGGGCCAACGTCCTGACTTTC.

V usage is TRBV28 and J usage is TRBJ2-7, with a possible D match to TRBD1 (5 bases). V was cut by 5 bases and J by 0 bases, with 11 bases left in between. Germline assignment: CDR1 MDHEN and CDR2 SYDVKM. The CDR3 loop spans 14 amino acids. CDR3 DNA sequence: TGTGCCAGCAGTACAGGTCTTCCCTCCTACGAGCAGTACTTC. It codes for CASSTGLPSYEQYF. The entire variable domain, with the rest obtained from reference TRBV28 and TRBJ2-7, is as follows: DVKVTQSSRYLVKRTGEKVFLECVQDMDHENMFWYRQDPGLGLRLIYFSYDVKMKEKGDIPEGYSVSREKKERFSLILESASTNQTSMYLCASSTGLPSYEQYFGPGTRLTVT.

The chain joins TRBV4-3 to TRBJ2-5; TRBD1 is a possible D gene (6 bases). V was cut by 1 base and J by 5 bases, with 14 bases left in between. In germline, CDR1 is LGHNA, CDR2 YSLEER. The CDR3 is 15 residues long. The CDR3 nucleotides are TGCGCCAGCAGCCAAGTGTTTGGACAGTGGGAGACCCAGTACTTC. Its translation: CASSQVFGQWETQYF.

This clone showed up just a few times. The CDR3 bases are TGTGCCAGCAGCTTAGAGGGGGACACTGAAGCTTTCTTT. It translates to CASSLEGDTEAFF. The V call is TRBV7-9, the J call TRBJ1-1; D possibly corresponds to TRBD1 (6 bases). Looked up from germline, CDR1 is SEHNR and CDR2 is FQNEAQ (reference sequence). The CDR3 has 13 residues. V was cut by 1 base and J by 3 bases, with 6 bases left in between.

The J gene is TRBJ2-2, the V gene TRBV5-1, with D maybe TRBD1 (5 bases). Germline-derived CDR1 and CDR2 are SGHRS and YFSETQ. V shed 6 bases and J shed 6 bases, with 12 bases lying between them. This CDR3 has 13 residues. The CDR3 bases are TGCGCCAGCAACTTAGGGGCTCCCGGGGAGCTGTTTTTT. This gives the protein CASNLGAPGELFF.

The rearrangement uses TRBV19 and TRBJ2-3; unclear D gene. V dropped 6 bases and J dropped 0 bases, with 7 bases sitting between them. The germline V gene has CDR1 LNHDA and CDR2 SQIVND (reference sequence). The CDR3 has 13 residues. This chain's CDR3 is CASRIRSTDTQYF. The CDR3 DNA reads TGTGCCAGTAGAATCCGGAGCACAGATACGCAGTATTTT. The full variable domain, its missing parts supplied by reference TRBV19 and TRBJ2-3, is DGGITQSPKYLFRKEGQNVTLSCEQNLNHDAMYWYRQDPGQGLRLIYYSQIVNDFQKGDIAEGYSVSREKKESFPLTVTSAQKNPTAFYLCASRIRSTDTQYFGPGTRLTVL.

The V and J genes are TRBV19 and TRBJ2-1, with 9 bases matching TRBD1. The CDR3 covers 17 residues. J lost 2 bases, V lost 6 bases, and 11 bases had no gene match. Germline V gene data show CDR1 as LNHDA and CDR2 as SQIVND (reference sequence). This CDR3 reads CASSEGSGQGPYNEQFF. The CDR3 coding sequence is TGTGCCAGTAGCGAAGGGTCCGGACAGGGGCCCTACAATGAGCAGTTCTTC.

For this clone: Sequence at one end of the junction differs from germline and may be a read error. The chain carries TRBV7-7 and TRBJ2-2, with 9 nucleotides matching TRBD1. The CDR3 length is 14 residues. The germline CDR1 and CDR2 sequences are SSHAT and FNYEAQ (reference sequence). Here the CDR3 DNA reads TGTGCTAGCAGCTCATGGACAGGGGCCGGGGAGCTGTTTTTT. As protein: CASSSWTGAGELFF.

The chain employs TRBV30 and TRBJ2-2; possible D gene TRBD2, 5 bases. The germline gives CDR1 GTSNPN, CDR2 SVGIG (reference sequence). V gave up 7 bases and J gave up 8 bases, with 14 bases separating them. CDR3 length equals 12 residues. For the CDR3, the DNA is TGTGCCTCACTATACGGGGTTGGGGAGCTGTTTTTT. Protein product: CASLYGVGELFF.